The clone carrying this T cell receptor beta chain was seen only a few times. Its antigen is still unknown. The junction had 11 bases not matched to a gene; V was cut back by 1 base and J by 2 bases. The CDR3 sequence is 18 residues long. Germline values: CDR1 LGHNT, CDR2 FRNRAP. The record originates from a study of early T cells in non-severe SARS-CoV-2 infection. At the level of the study: Bulk RNA taken from unsorted whole blood was sequenced, leaving chains unpaired.

General study results and limits: Anti-spike CD8 specificities were favored by VDJdb matching, whose results missed private and CD4 specificities.

Unique molecular identifiers were affixed to single, distinct cDNA molecules. In TCRdb, the 5' RACE reads were re-called with MiXCR into one record per CDR3 protein. The table records 95,000 to 120,000 distinct CDR3 sequences, 12% of them present only once. Sequenced material: whole blood. The sequence was obtained from an adult who was a healthcare worker with PCR-confirmed SARS-CoV-2 infection or an uninfected control (not recorded which). This chain connects TRBV12-5 to TRBJ2-1; TRBD2 matches 7 bases. CDR3 in DNA: TGTGCTAGTGGTTTGGCCCTCAGGCGGGAGAGGACCTACAATGAGCAGTTCTTC. Translated: CASGLALRRERTYNEQFF.